The present TCR beta chain was sequenced within a study of blood T cell repertoires in COVID-19 (dated by TCRdb to between 2020 and 2021). In the study overall: Samples from collaborators originated in the United States, Italy and Spain and spanned both the acute and convalescent phases of COVID-19. The prospective study material was composed of cDNA or gDNA derived from T cells, B-cell-depleted T cells, or PBMCs. A freely available public database, intended as a resource for researchers studying the immune response to SARS-CoV-2, is where the repertoires were released. Where available, HLA class I and class II types were obtained from metadata supplied by the sample provider rather than from assay-based typing. The samples were drawn from the first 160 participants of the ongoing ImmuneRACE study and from about 1,200 subjects provided by 6 global collaborators. Subjects who had been exposed to COVID-19, were actively infected with it, or had recovered from it provided the deeply sampled blood TCRbeta repertoires that made up the dataset. The sample metadata nearly always contained a de-identified subject ID, COVID-19 status, age in years and sex. The paper as a whole reports these results and caveats: The amount of clinical and demographic metadata varied by source and participant and was provided uncurated.

Each collaborating institution followed its own protocols to collect whole blood in K2EDTA tubes. For TCRbeta analysis, collaborators shipped samples in one of three forms: frozen whole blood, isolated PBMCs, or DNA extracted from either of those sample types. Reading the germline V gene (reference sequence) gives CDR1 LGHDT and CDR2 YNNKEL. The CDR3, cysteine through phenylalanine, is 21 amino acids long. The retained sequence is limited to the CDR3, 63 bases, with the frame set at the first base. V is pruned by 0 bases and J by 0 bases, leaving 10 bases of the junction without a gene match. The immunoSEQ Assay, a bias-controlled multiplex PCR, was used to amplify TCRbeta CDR3 regions from genomic DNA. In the source study's methods: The number of nucleated cells in each sample was estimated from the amplification of reference gene primers within the assay. To quantify the absolute abundance of each unique TCRbeta CDR3 rearrangement, sequence reads were collapsed and filtered. Productive Simpson clonality was computed per sample as the square root of Simpson's diversity index over productive rearrangements. In its TCRdb copy, this immuneACCESS table keeps in-frame sequences only and misses some clones. Where compared with another copy, unresolved V genes explain less than half of these, and the others have no known cause. For V, J and clone size, that table is used; D and trimming come from the DNA. Present in this sample are tens of thousands of clones, about 80% of which were seen just once. The biggest ten clones account for roughly 4.2% of the sample.

In its sample, this clone was seen once. The antigen it recognizes is unknown. Nothing much larger sits one base from this clone, and base qualities are not available. The chain is encoded by TRBV3-1 (or the pseudogene TRBV3-2) joined to TRBJ2-1; 14 central nucleotides agree with TRBD2. The source is a woman between 50 and 59 years old with acute or convalescent COVID-19. The sequenced sample consisted of peripheral blood. The CDR3 protein: CASSQEYIGTSGGASYNEQFF. The nucleotide sequence reads as follows: TGTGCCAGCAGCCAAGAGTATATCGGGACTAGCGGGGGCGCCTCCTACAATGAGCAGTTCTTC.